A selection of T cell receptor beta chains follows, all from one sample in a study of T cell responses to AZD1222 COVID-19 vaccine. TCRdb keeps only in-frame clones here, not all; method: immunoSEQ multiplex PCR. The sample carries some 180,000 clones, 90% to 95% recorded once. Sequences were derived from peripheral blood, sampled 28 days after the second AZD1222 dose. All receptors come from an adult who received the AZD1222 COVID-19 vaccine. The CDR3 runs from the conserved cysteine through the conserved F or W. The D gene is left open where the match is weak. Clone sizes are given selectively: once, few, many, or a class where the clone is expanded.

j_gene,v_gene,d_gene,abundance,CDR3nt,CDR3aa
TRBJ1-2,TRBV5-6,-,once,TGTGCCAGCAGTTCACACGGAGGGGAATACTATGGCTACACCTTC,CASSSHGGEYYGYTF
TRBJ2-7,TRBV6-5,TRBD1,-,TGTGCCAGCACTAAAAGGGGACAGGGTTTCTACGAGCAGTACTTC,CASTKRGQGFYEQYF
TRBJ1-4,TRBV19,-,-,TGTGCCAGTAGTATGAAGCGGGGAGCTTCTAATGAAAAACTGTTTTTT,CASSMKRGASNEKLFF
TRBJ2-7,TRBV27,-,-,TGTGCCAGCAGTGGTCTCTCCTACGAGCAGTACTTC,CASSGLSYEQYF
TRBJ2-7,TRBV6-4,-,-,TGTGCCAGCCCGGAAGGGAGCTCCTACGAGCAGTACTTC,CASPEGSSYEQYF
TRBJ1-4,TRBV7-7,-,-,TGTGCTAGCAGCTTAGGCAGGGGCAATGAAAAACTGTTTTTT,CASSLGRGNEKLFF
TRBJ2-2,TRBV7-9,-,-,TGTGCCAGCAGCTTCATCCTGGGCACCGGGGAGCTGTTTTTT,CASSFILGTGELFF
TRBJ1-5,TRBV7-9,-,-,TGTGCCAGCAGCTTTTCGGGAGGTCAGCCCCAGCATTTT,CASSFSGGQPQHF
TRBJ1-3,TRBV14,-,-,TGTGCCAGCAGCCAAGTCAGGGGCTCTGGAAACACCATATATTTT,CASSQVRGSGNTIYF
TRBJ1-1,TRBV7-2,-,-,TGTGCCAGCAGCCACGTCCCGGGACAACGGAACACTGAAGCTTTCTTT,CASSHVPGQRNTEAFF
TRBJ1-2,TRBV7-9,TRBD1,once,TGTGCCAGCAGCCCAGGACAGGCTAACTATGGCTACACCTTC,CASSPGQANYGYTF
TRBJ1-5,TRBV6-2/TRBV6-3,TRBD1,-,TGTGCCAGCAGTTACTCGGGACAGGGGTTGAGGAATCAGCCCCAGCATTTT,CASSYSGQGLRNQPQHF
TRBJ1-4,TRBV6-6,TRBD1,-,TGTGCCAGCAGTCGACAGGGGAAGGAAAAACTGTTTTTT,CASSRQGKEKLFF
TRBJ1-4,TRBV4-1,-,-,TGCGCCAGCAGCCGTACGGATTATGAAAAACTGTTTTTT,CASSRTDYEKLFF
TRBJ2-2,TRBV19,TRBD2,-,TGTGCCAGTAGTAGGACTAGGAACGGAGCCGGGGAGCTGTTTTTT,CASSRTRNGAGELFF
TRBJ1-1,TRBV7-9,-,-,TGTGCCAGCAGTTTGGGACCGGGGGCGATACACACTGAAGCTTTCTTT,CASSLGPGAIHTEAFF
TRBJ2-5,TRBV5-1,-,-,TGCGCCAGCAGCTTGTTGCCGAGCGAAGCGACCCAGTACTTC,CASSLLPSEATQYF
TRBJ2-7,TRBV28,-,-,TGTGCCAGCAGTTTGCCGGGCGAGGTGATCTACGAGCAGTACTTC,CASSLPGEVIYEQYF
TRBJ2-3,TRBV7-8,TRBD2,-,TGTGCCAGCAGCTTAGAGGGAGGGTGGACAGATACGCAGTATTTT,CASSLEGGWTDTQYF
TRBJ1-2,TRBV27,-,-,TGTGCCAGCAGTCCAGGTCGAAAGGGCTACACCTTC,CASSPGRKGYTF
TRBJ1-1,TRBV14,-,-,TGTGCCAGCAGCCGCTGGACGATCGCGGGCACTGAAGCTTTCTTT,CASSRWTIAGTEAFF
TRBJ2-7,TRBV30,-,-,TGTGCCTGGAGTCGAGGGGATGGCTACGAGCAGTACTTC,CAWSRGDGYEQYF
TRBJ2-3,TRBV7-2,-,-,TGTGCCAGCAGCTTAGAGGCGGGCGTCACAGATACGCAGTATTTT,CASSLEAGVTDTQYF
TRBJ2-1,TRBV19,-,-,TGTGCCAGTAGTGTAGGACAGTACAATGAGCAGTTCTTC,CASSVGQYNEQFF
TRBJ1-1,TRBV7-6,-,once,TGTGCCAGCAGCCTCCTCCCTGGTGCTGACACTGAAGCTTTCTTT,CASSLLPGADTEAFF
TRBJ1-1,TRBV30,-,few,TGTGCCTGGAGTTACAGCATGTACACTGAAGCTTTCTTT,CAWSYSMYTEAFF
TRBJ1-2,TRBV6-5,-,-,TGTGCCAGCAGTTACACAACTAACTATGGCTACACCTTC,CASSYTTNYGYTF
TRBJ1-2,TRBV29-1,-,once,TGCAGCGTGAGGCAGGGGATTATTAACTATGGCTACACCTTC,CSVRQGIINYGYTF
TRBJ1-1,TRBV11-1,-,once,TGTGCCAGCAGCCGAGGGCAGGCGGACACTGAAGCTTTCTTT,CASSRGQADTEAFF
TRBJ2-7,TRBV2,-,few,TGTGCCAGCAGTGAATTTGGAGGAGGGCGCTACGAGCAGTACTTC,CASSEFGGGRYEQYF
TRBJ2-1,TRBV5-4,-,-,TGTGCCAGCAGCTCCTGGTTCCGGGATGAGCAGTTCTTC,CASSSWFRDEQFF
TRBJ2-2,TRBV10-1,-,-,TGCGCCAGCAGTGCGGGAACCGGGGAGCTGTTTTTT,CASSAGTGELFF
TRBJ1-6,TRBV6-1,TRBD1,-,TGTGCCAGCAGTGAAATAGGGACAGGGATTACCTATAATTCACCCCTCCACTTT,CASSEIGTGITYNSPLHF
TRBJ2-5,TRBV27,-,-,TGTGCCAGCAGTTTTCAGGTTGAGGAGACCCAGTACTTC,CASSFQVEETQYF
TRBJ1-1,TRBV6-5,TRBD1,-,TGTGCCAGCGGTAACAGGGGATGGAACACTGAAGCTTTCTTT,CASGNRGWNTEAFF
TRBJ1-6,TRBV9,TRBD1,-,TGTGCCAGCAGCCCGGGGACAGGGGTTTCACCCCTCCACTTT,CASSPGTGVSPLHF
TRBJ2-5,TRBV18,TRBD2,-,TGTGCCAGCTCACCGGCGGGAGGCGGGGAGACCCAGTACTTC,CASSPAGGGETQYF
TRBJ2-3,TRBV6-5,TRBD2,-,TGTGCCAGCAATAGCGGGGGGCCCGGCCCGCAGTATTTT,CASNSGGPGPQYF
TRBJ1-2,TRBV2,-,-,TGTGCCAGCAGTGAGCAGCCCAGCTATGGCTACACCTTC,CASSEQPSYGYTF
TRBJ1-1,TRBV10-1,-,-,TGCGCCAGCAGTGAGTCGGGGAGGAACACTGAAGCTTTCTTT,CASSESGRNTEAFF
TRBJ2-2,TRBV7-6,TRBD2,-,TGTGCCAGCAGCTTAGGCGGGGGTCAAAACACCGGGGAGCTGTTTTTT,CASSLGGGQNTGELFF
TRBJ2-7,TRBV5-1,TRBD2,-,TGCGCCAGCAGCCCGGGACTAGCGGGAGTAGGCGAGCAGTACTTC,CASSPGLAGVGEQYF
TRBJ1-1,TRBV12-3/TRBV12-4,-,once,TGTGCCAGCAGGGGGGGTGGCACTGAAGCTTTCTTT,CASRGGGTEAFF
TRBJ1-6,TRBV6-1,-,-,TGTGCCAGCAGTGAAGTAAGGGCAGCTAGCTCCTATAATTCACCCCTCCACTTT,CASSEVRAASSYNSPLHF
TRBJ1-1,TRBV29-1,-,-,TGCAGCGTCGTCGACAGGGAAGCTTTCTTT,CSVVDREAFF
TRBJ2-1,TRBV14,-,-,TGTGCCAGCAGCCAAAGGACGCTTTACAATGAGCAGTTCTTC,CASSQRTLYNEQFF
TRBJ2-1,TRBV27,-,-,TGTGCCAGCAGTTTGGTAGTAGGCGTCTACAATGAGCAGTTCTTC,CASSLVVGVYNEQFF
TRBJ2-1,TRBV7-3,TRBD2,-,TGTGCCAGCAGCTTAACTAGCGGGGGGTACAATGAGCAGTTCTTC,CASSLTSGGYNEQFF